Each of the 9 T cell receptor beta chains below was sequenced from the same sample in a study of cytomegalovirus exposure and HLA in healthy donors. The PCR used 60 Vbeta and 13 Jbeta primers. This table comes from immunoSEQ multiplex PCR, and its TCRdb copy is limited to in-frame clones, with some not included. The profile covers tens of thousands of clones, with 65% to 80% appearing a single time and roughly a tenth taken by the ten largest. The sample was PBMCs. These receptor sequences come from a man aged 25-45 years in good health and CMV-seropositive.

This clone was seen only a few times. The genes are TRBV2 and TRBJ2-3, with D hard to call. CDR1 SNHLY and CDR2 FYNNEI come from the germline V gene. The CDR3 loop spans 11 amino acids. V was shortened by 2 bases and J by 6 bases, with 3 bases between the two germline ends. The CDR3 reads CASSELDTQYF. Written as DNA, the CDR3 is TGTGCCAGCAGTGAACTTGATACGCAGTATTTT.

The chain is built from TRBV30 and TRBJ2-3; 10 positions match TRBD1. With V trimmed by 5 bases and J by 1 base, 6 bases remained unmatched. There are 15 residues in the CDR3. Per the germline V gene, CDR1 is GTSNPN and CDR2 is SVGIG (reference sequence). The CDR3 reads CAWDTGTGGTDTQYF. The DNA for the CDR3 is TGTGCCTGGGACACCGGGACAGGGGGCACAGATACGCAGTATTTT.

This clone has more than one count but fewer than ten. The genes are TRBV5-1 and TRBJ2-1; 8 positions agree with TRBD1. CDR3 size: 16 residues. The junction had 19 bases not matched to a gene; V was cut back by 4 bases and J by 13 bases. Germline V gives CDR1 SGHRS, CDR2 YFSETQ. CDR3 protein: CASSPTTGGSVTGQFF. CDR3 bases: TGCGCCAGCAGCCCCACCACAGGGGGTTCTGTTACGGGCCAGTTCTTC.

This chain joins TRBV30 and TRBJ2-1; D may be TRBD1 (5 bases). Per the germline V gene, CDR1 is GTSNPN and CDR2 is SVGIG (reference sequence). Trimming pared 3 bases from V and 4 bases from J, leaving 16 bases between. This CDR3 contains 15 residues. The CDR3 nucleotides read TGTGCCTGGAGCACCCGGCAGGGATTATACAATGAGCAGTTCTTC. Translation gives CAWSTRQGLYNEQFF. Full variable domain (remainder filled in from reference TRBV30 and TRBJ2-1): SQTIHQWPATLVQPVGSPLSLECTVEGTSNPNLYWYRQAAGRGLQLLFYSVGIGQISSEVPQNLSASRPQDRQFILSSKKLLLSDSGFYLCAWSTRQGLYNEQFFGPGTRLTVL.

This CDR3 is CAWGGGTGSSNQPQHF. The CDR3 coding sequence is TGTGCCTGGGGCGGGGGCACAGGGTCGAGCAATCAGCCCCAGCATTTT. The chain joins TRBV30 to TRBJ1-5; D is possibly TRBD1 (6 bases). The ends were cut back, 5 bases at V and 1 base at J, with 18 bases in the middle. The V gene's germline CDR1 is GTSNPN and CDR2 SVGIG (reference sequence). The CDR3 covers 16 residues.

This clone was counted a few times. The V and J genes are TRBV5-1 and TRBJ1-2, with 9 bases matching TRBD1. Trimming took 4 bases from V and 13 from J; bases not matched to a gene: 11. This CDR3 contains 13 residues. Germline CDR1 is SGHRS and CDR2 is YFSETQ. The CDR3 sequence: CASSTGQGERVTF. The CDR3, as DNA: TGCGCCAGCAGCACGGGACAGGGTGAGAGGGTCACCTTC.

The V call is TRBV2, the J call TRBJ2-7; D unresolved. The CDR3 is 14 amino acids. From germline, CDR1 is SNHLY and CDR2 FYNNEI. Trimming removed 4 bases at V and 2 bases at J, with 12 bases between. DNA for the CDR3: TGTGCCAGCAGTGCCGGTAGAGCCGCCTACGAGCAGTACTTC. Translated: CASSAGRAAYEQYF. The full variable domain, rest sourced from reference TRBV2 and TRBJ2-7, is EPEVTQTPSHQVTQMGQEVILRCVPISNHLYFYWYRQILGQKVEFLVSFYNNEISEKSEIFDDQFSVERPDGSNFTLKIRSTKLEDSAMYFCASSAGRAAYEQYFGPGTRLTVT.

The CDR3 here is CASSPKLAGKYEQYF. The CDR3 region has the DNA TGTGCCAGCTCGCCGAAACTAGCGGGGAAGTACGAGCAGTACTTC. The chain combines TRBV18 with TRBJ2-7; 10 nucleotides line up with TRBD2. The CDR3 loop spans 15 amino acids. V dropped 6 bases and J dropped 4; count of bases not matched to a gene: 9. CDR1 is KGHSH and CDR2 is LQKENI in the germline V gene.

The chain has TRBV9 and TRBJ2-1; the D gene is possibly TRBD1 (5 bases). Germline V lookup: CDR1 SGDLS, CDR2 YYNGEE. This CDR3 contains 12 residues. V was cut by 3 bases and J by 11 bases, with 12 bases left in between. The CDR3 sequence is CASSATTGQQFF. The CDR3 DNA is TGTGCCAGCAGCGCCACCACAGGACAGCAGTTCTTC.